This is a list of T cell receptor beta chains from one sample in a study of T cells after yellow fever vaccination. TCRdb reanalysed the 5' RACE reads using MiXCR and keeps one entry per CDR3 protein. The sample holds around 550,000 distinct CDR3 sequences, roughly 21% seen once. The material was PBMCs, obtained 15 days after the yellow fever booster vaccination. Receptor source: a man in his thirties or forties who received the YFV17D yellow fever vaccine. CDR3s include the opening cysteine and the closing phenylalanine or tryptophan. The D gene is left open where the match is weak. Size is stated for part of the rows, as once, few or many counts, or as a class when the clone is expanded.

v_gene: TRBV20-1; d_gene: -; j_gene: TRBJ2-3; abundance: -; CDR3aa: CSARDIGSTDTQYF; CDR3nt: TGCAGTGCTAGAGATATAGGGAGCACAGATACGCAGTATTTT
v_gene: TRBV6-1; d_gene: -; j_gene: TRBJ2-1; abundance: few; CDR3aa: CASSPGTTYNEQFF; CDR3nt: TGTGCCAGCAGCCCCGGGACCACCTACAATGAGCAGTTCTTC
v_gene: TRBV5-1; d_gene: -; j_gene: TRBJ2-2; abundance: few; CDR3aa: CASSLQGSGELFF; CDR3nt: TGCGCCAGCAGCTTACAGGGATCCGGGGAGCTGTTTTTT
v_gene: TRBV7-3; d_gene: -; j_gene: TRBJ2-3; abundance: -; CDR3aa: CASSLTLRDTQYF; CDR3nt: TGTGCCAGCAGCTTAACTTTACGGGATACGCAGTATTTT
v_gene: TRBV20-1; d_gene: -; j_gene: TRBJ2-3; abundance: -; CDR3aa: CSASVAVISTDTQYF; CDR3nt: TGCAGTGCTAGTGTAGCGGTTATTAGCACAGATACGCAGTATTTT
v_gene: TRBV5-1; d_gene: TRBD2; j_gene: TRBJ2-4; abundance: few; CDR3aa: CASSPGLAGGLFYF; CDR3nt: TGCGCCAGCAGCCCGGGACTAGCGGGAGGGCTCTTTTACTTC
v_gene: TRBV18; d_gene: -; j_gene: TRBJ2-1; abundance: few; CDR3aa: CASSPGITGSNEQFF; CDR3nt: TGTGCCAGCTCACCAGGGATAACTGGGTCGAATGAGCAGTTCTTC
v_gene: TRBV20-1; d_gene: -; j_gene: TRBJ2-3; abundance: few; CDR3aa: CSAAWGRRSTDTQYF; CDR3nt: TGCAGTGCCGCGTGGGGGCGGAGGAGCACAGATACGCAGTATTTT
v_gene: TRBV6-1; d_gene: -; j_gene: TRBJ2-7; abundance: few; CDR3aa: CASRTRQRSVQYF; CDR3nt: TGTGCCAGCAGAACACGGCAGAGAAGCGTGCAGTACTTC
v_gene: TRBV19; d_gene: TRBD2; j_gene: TRBJ2-7; abundance: -; CDR3aa: CASTPSGGGFYEQYF; CDR3nt: TGTGCCAGTACTCCCTCTGGGGGAGGGTTCTACGAGCAGTACTTC
v_gene: TRBV2; d_gene: -; j_gene: TRBJ2-5; abundance: few; CDR3aa: CASSAGLASFETQYF; CDR3nt: TGTGCCAGCAGTGCTGGTCTAGCCTCCTTCGAGACCCAGTACTTC
v_gene: TRBV29-1; d_gene: TRBD1; j_gene: TRBJ2-7; abundance: few; CDR3aa: CSVGQGESYEQYF; CDR3nt: TGCAGCGTTGGACAGGGAGAGTCCTACGAGCAGTACTTC
v_gene: TRBV29-1; d_gene: TRBD1; j_gene: TRBJ2-5; abundance: few; CDR3aa: CSVGPGQREETQYF; CDR3nt: TGCAGCGTTGGCCCGGGACAGCGAGAAGAGACCCAGTACTTC
v_gene: TRBV23-1; d_gene: -; j_gene: TRBJ2-7; abundance: -; CDR3aa: CASTQRDDFNEQYF; CDR3nt: TGCGCCAGCACCCAAAGGGATGACTTTAACGAGCAGTACTTC
v_gene: TRBV20-1; d_gene: TRBD1; j_gene: TRBJ2-4; abundance: -; CDR3aa: CSAQQGAVSIQYF; CDR3nt: TGCAGTGCTCAACAGGGGGCTGTGAGCATTCAGTACTTC
v_gene: TRBV4-3; d_gene: -; j_gene: TRBJ2-5; abundance: -; CDR3aa: CASSQDLKGQETQYF; CDR3nt: TGCGCCAGCAGCCAAGATCTGAAGGGGCAAGAGACCCAGTACTTC
v_gene: TRBV4-1; d_gene: TRBD2; j_gene: TRBJ2-4; abundance: few; CDR3aa: CASSQGEGAIQYF; CDR3nt: TGCGCCAGCAGCCAAGGGGAGGGAGCCATTCAGTACTTC
v_gene: TRBV5-1; d_gene: -; j_gene: TRBJ1-4; abundance: few; CDR3aa: CASSLAAGAGEKLFF; CDR3nt: TGCGCCAGCAGCTTGGCCGCAGGTGCGGGCGAAAAACTGTTTTTT
v_gene: TRBV7-2; d_gene: -; j_gene: TRBJ2-3; abundance: few; CDR3aa: CASSLALLTDTQYF; CDR3nt: TGTGCCAGCAGCTTAGCGTTACTCACAGATACGCAGTATTTT
v_gene: TRBV7-7; d_gene: -; j_gene: TRBJ2-1; abundance: few; CDR3aa: CASSRQGLNNEQFF; CDR3nt: TGTGCTAGCAGCCGACAGGGACTAAACAATGAGCAGTTCTTC
v_gene: TRBV7-9; d_gene: -; j_gene: TRBJ2-2; abundance: -; CDR3aa: CASSLKMNTGELFF; CDR3nt: TGTGCCAGCAGCCTGAAGATGAACACCGGGGAGCTGTTTTTT
v_gene: TRBV6-5; d_gene: -; j_gene: TRBJ2-7; abundance: -; CDR3aa: CASSYYLGQYEQYF; CDR3nt: TGTGCCAGCAGTTACTACCTTGGACAGTACGAGCAGTACTTC
v_gene: TRBV6-6; d_gene: -; j_gene: TRBJ1-5; abundance: -; CDR3aa: CASSTRGGQPQHF; CDR3nt: TGTGCCAGCAGTACCAGGGGTGGGCAGCCCCAGCATTTT
v_gene: TRBV7-2; d_gene: TRBD2; j_gene: TRBJ2-7; abundance: -; CDR3aa: CASSYRGGTRNHEQYF; CDR3nt: TGTGCCAGCAGCTACCGAGGGGGGACTAGGAATCACGAGCAGTACTTC
v_gene: TRBV5-1; d_gene: -; j_gene: TRBJ2-1; abundance: -; CDR3aa: CASSLGEHRIRYNEQFF; CDR3nt: TGCGCCAGCAGCTTGGGGGAGCATCGCATCCGCTACAATGAGCAGTTCTTC
v_gene: TRBV4-3; d_gene: -; j_gene: TRBJ1-1; abundance: -; CDR3aa: CASSQDTGASTEAFF; CDR3nt: TGCGCCAGCAGCCAAGATACGGGGGCAAGCACTGAAGCTTTCTTT
v_gene: TRBV15; d_gene: -; j_gene: TRBJ2-5; abundance: -; CDR3aa: CATSSQQETQYF; CDR3nt: TGTGCCACCAGCAGCCAGCAAGAGACCCAGTACTTC
v_gene: TRBV5-5; d_gene: -; j_gene: TRBJ2-3; abundance: few; CDR3aa: CASSLASLRTDTQYF; CDR3nt: TGTGCCAGCAGCTTGGCCTCCCTTCGCACAGATACGCAGTATTTT
v_gene: TRBV5-1; d_gene: -; j_gene: TRBJ2-7; abundance: -; CDR3aa: CASSLLVASYEQYF; CDR3nt: TGCGCCAGCAGCTTGCTCGTCGCCTCCTACGAGCAGTACTTC
v_gene: TRBV4-2; d_gene: -; j_gene: TRBJ2-1; abundance: -; CDR3aa: CASSPIVGAENEQFF; CDR3nt: TGTGCCAGCAGCCCCATCGTGGGAGCGGAGAATGAGCAGTTCTTC
v_gene: TRBV4-3; d_gene: -; j_gene: TRBJ2-2; abundance: -; CDR3aa: CASSRAGTYTGELFF; CDR3nt: TGCGCCAGCAGCCGAGCCGGGACTTACACCGGGGAGCTGTTTTTT
v_gene: TRBV20-1; d_gene: TRBD2; j_gene: TRBJ2-1; abundance: -; CDR3aa: CSATGTSGSPSYNEQFF; CDR3nt: TGCAGTGCCACCGGGACTAGCGGGAGTCCCTCCTACAATGAGCAGTTCTTC
v_gene: TRBV12-3/TRBV12-4; d_gene: TRBD2; j_gene: TRBJ2-2; abundance: few; CDR3aa: CASSFASGATGELFF; CDR3nt: TGTGCCAGCAGTTTTGCTAGCGGGGCAACCGGGGAGCTGTTTTTT
v_gene: TRBV5-4; d_gene: TRBD2; j_gene: TRBJ2-5; abundance: few; CDR3aa: CASSIQREEETQYF; CDR3nt: TGTGCCAGCAGCATACAGCGGGAAGAAGAGACCCAGTACTTC
v_gene: TRBV7-9; d_gene: -; j_gene: TRBJ1-3; abundance: -; CDR3aa: CASSLAADFTGNTIYF; CDR3nt: TGTGCCAGCAGCTTAGCGGCAGATTTTACTGGAAACACCATATATTTT
v_gene: TRBV7-2; d_gene: TRBD1; j_gene: TRBJ1-6; abundance: -; CDR3aa: CASSFVDRGLSPLHF; CDR3nt: TGTGCCAGCAGCTTTGTGGACAGGGGGCTTTCACCCCTCCACTTT
v_gene: TRBV28; d_gene: -; j_gene: TRBJ2-1; abundance: -; CDR3aa: CASWRQDGNEQFF; CDR3nt: TGTGCCAGCTGGAGACAGGACGGCAATGAGCAGTTCTTC
v_gene: TRBV5-1; d_gene: -; j_gene: TRBJ2-1; abundance: few; CDR3aa: CASSLGSHLYNEQFF; CDR3nt: TGCGCCAGCAGCTTGGGTAGCCACCTCTACAATGAGCAGTTCTTC
v_gene: TRBV29-1; d_gene: TRBD1; j_gene: TRBJ2-5; abundance: few; CDR3aa: CSVEDLGTGGNQETQYF; CDR3nt: TGCAGCGTTGAAGATCTAGGGACAGGGGGGAATCAAGAGACCCAGTACTTC
v_gene: TRBV12-3/TRBV12-4; d_gene: TRBD1; j_gene: TRBJ2-3; abundance: few; CDR3aa: CASSSRGTGDTDTQYF; CDR3nt: TGTGCCAGCAGCTCCAGGGGGACAGGGGACACAGATACGCAGTATTTT
v_gene: TRBV20-1; d_gene: -; j_gene: TRBJ1-2; abundance: few; CDR3aa: CSARDGAYYYGYTF; CDR3nt: TGCAGTGCTAGAGATGGGGCTTACTACTATGGCTACACCTTC
v_gene: TRBV12-3/TRBV12-4; d_gene: -; j_gene: TRBJ2-2; abundance: -; CDR3aa: CASGNPGELFF; CDR3nt: TGTGCCAGCGGCAATCCCGGGGAGCTGTTTTTT
v_gene: TRBV10-3; d_gene: -; j_gene: TRBJ2-7; abundance: -; CDR3aa: CAISESSGTSYEQYF; CDR3nt: TGTGCCATCAGTGAGTCCTCCGGGACCTCCTACGAGCAGTACTTC
v_gene: TRBV7-9; d_gene: -; j_gene: TRBJ2-1; abundance: -; CDR3aa: CASSFRVGSGNNEQFF; CDR3nt: TGTGCCAGCAGCTTTAGGGTGGGTAGCGGAAACAATGAGCAGTTCTTC
v_gene: TRBV5-1; d_gene: -; j_gene: TRBJ2-7; abundance: -; CDR3aa: CASSPEGYYEQYF; CDR3nt: TGCGCCAGCAGCCCCGAAGGATACTACGAGCAGTACTTC
v_gene: TRBV7-9; d_gene: -; j_gene: TRBJ2-3; abundance: few; CDR3aa: CASSMTGDTQYF; CDR3nt: TGTGCCAGCAGCATGACCGGGGATACGCAGTATTTT
v_gene: TRBV7-2; d_gene: -; j_gene: TRBJ2-1; abundance: few; CDR3aa: CASSGIGGSSSYNEQFF; CDR3nt: TGTGCCAGCAGCGGCATCGGGGGATCTAGCTCCTACAATGAGCAGTTCTTC
v_gene: TRBV7-2; d_gene: -; j_gene: TRBJ1-5; abundance: once; CDR3aa: CASSLRGHQPQHF; CDR3nt: TGTGCCAGCAGCTTGAGGGGTCATCAGCCCCAGCATTTT
v_gene: TRBV20-1; d_gene: -; j_gene: TRBJ2-7; abundance: -; CDR3aa: CSTRLHPGEQYF; CDR3nt: TGCAGTACGAGATTACACCCGGGCGAGCAGTACTTC
v_gene: TRBV5-1; d_gene: TRBD2; j_gene: TRBJ2-1; abundance: few; CDR3aa: CASSLARTSGIRDEQFF; CDR3nt: TGCGCCAGCAGCTTGGCGCGGACTAGCGGGATACGGGATGAGCAGTTCTTC
v_gene: TRBV10-3; d_gene: TRBD2; j_gene: TRBJ2-3; abundance: -; CDR3aa: CAIRKAGGEVDTQYF; CDR3nt: TGTGCCATCAGGAAAGCGGGAGGGGAGGTAGATACGCAGTATTTT
v_gene: TRBV20-1; d_gene: -; j_gene: TRBJ1-2; abundance: -; CDR3aa: CSARWGGRGIGYGYTF; CDR3nt: TGCAGTGCTAGGTGGGGGGGCAGGGGCATAGGCTATGGCTACACCTTC
v_gene: TRBV7-9; d_gene: TRBD2; j_gene: TRBJ2-3; abundance: few; CDR3aa: CASSLGTGGRADTQYF; CDR3nt: TGTGCCAGCAGCCTAGGTACGGGAGGGCGTGCAGATACGCAGTATTTT
v_gene: TRBV6-2/TRBV6-3; d_gene: -; j_gene: TRBJ2-7; abundance: -; CDR3aa: CASSPDPTGPYEQYF; CDR3nt: TGTGCCAGCAGTCCGGACCCTACGGGTCCCTACGAGCAGTACTTC
v_gene: TRBV7-2; d_gene: TRBD2; j_gene: TRBJ2-2; abundance: -; CDR3aa: CASSLRGRANGELFF; CDR3nt: TGTGCCAGCAGCTTACGCGGGAGGGCTAACGGGGAGCTGTTTTTT
v_gene: TRBV24-1; d_gene: -; j_gene: TRBJ2-1; abundance: few; CDR3aa: CATSEGAGYSYNEQFF; CDR3nt: TGTGCCACCAGTGAAGGTGCGGGGTACTCCTACAATGAGCAGTTCTTC
v_gene: TRBV5-1; d_gene: -; j_gene: TRBJ2-3; abundance: few; CDR3aa: CASSRLDVTDTQYF; CDR3nt: TGCGCCAGCAGCCGACTAGATGTCACAGATACGCAGTATTTT
v_gene: TRBV28; d_gene: -; j_gene: TRBJ2-3; abundance: once; CDR3aa: CAARSQVDTQYF; CDR3nt: TGTGCCGCCCGAAGCCAGGTCGATACGCAGTATTTT
v_gene: TRBV12-3/TRBV12-4; d_gene: TRBD2; j_gene: TRBJ2-1; abundance: -; CDR3aa: CASSLSGRSSYNEQFF; CDR3nt: TGTGCCAGCAGTCTTAGCGGGAGGAGCTCCTACAATGAGCAGTTCTTC